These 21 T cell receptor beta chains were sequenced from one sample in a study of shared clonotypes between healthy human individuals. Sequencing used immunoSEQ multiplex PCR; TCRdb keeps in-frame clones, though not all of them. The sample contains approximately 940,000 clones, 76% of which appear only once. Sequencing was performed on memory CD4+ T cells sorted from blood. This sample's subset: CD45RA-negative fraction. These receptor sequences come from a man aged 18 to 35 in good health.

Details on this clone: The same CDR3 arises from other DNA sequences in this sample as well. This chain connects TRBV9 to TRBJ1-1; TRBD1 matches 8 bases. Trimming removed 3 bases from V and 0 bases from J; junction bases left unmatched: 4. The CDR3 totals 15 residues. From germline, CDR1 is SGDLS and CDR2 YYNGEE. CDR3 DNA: TGTGCCAGCAGCGCGAGACAGGGGATGAACACTGAAGCTTTCTTT. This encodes CASSARQGMNTEAFF.

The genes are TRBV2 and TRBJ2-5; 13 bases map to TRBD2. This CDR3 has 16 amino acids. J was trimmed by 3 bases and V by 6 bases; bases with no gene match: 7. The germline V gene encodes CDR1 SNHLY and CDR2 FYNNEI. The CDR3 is CASSRGLAGAKETQYF. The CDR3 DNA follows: TGTGCCAGCAGCCGAGGACTAGCGGGGGCAAAAGAGACCCAGTACTTC.

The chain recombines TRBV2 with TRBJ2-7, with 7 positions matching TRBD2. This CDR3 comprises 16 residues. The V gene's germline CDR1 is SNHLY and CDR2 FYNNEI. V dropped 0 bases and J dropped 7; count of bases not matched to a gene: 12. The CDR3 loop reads CASSEARGLRSGEQYF. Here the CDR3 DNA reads TGTGCCAGCAGTGAAGCGCGGGGACTAAGATCGGGGGAGCAGTACTTC.

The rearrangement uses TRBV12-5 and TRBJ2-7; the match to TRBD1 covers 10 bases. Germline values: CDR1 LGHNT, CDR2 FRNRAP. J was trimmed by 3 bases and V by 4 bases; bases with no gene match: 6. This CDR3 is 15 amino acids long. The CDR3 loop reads CASGWGTGAFYEQYF. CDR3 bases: TGTGCTAGTGGTTGGGGGACAGGGGCCTTCTACGAGCAGTACTTC.

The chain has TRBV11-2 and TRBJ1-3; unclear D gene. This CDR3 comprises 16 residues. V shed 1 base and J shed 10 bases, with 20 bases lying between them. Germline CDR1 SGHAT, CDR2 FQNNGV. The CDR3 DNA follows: TGTGCCAGCAGCTTAGTGCGTACAGTCCTGCCGGGGACCATATATTTT. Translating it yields CASSLVRTVLPGTIYF.

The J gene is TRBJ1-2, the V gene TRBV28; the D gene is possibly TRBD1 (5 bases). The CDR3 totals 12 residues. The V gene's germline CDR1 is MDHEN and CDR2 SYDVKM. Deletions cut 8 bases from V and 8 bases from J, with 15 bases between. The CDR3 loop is CASYGAPGGYTF. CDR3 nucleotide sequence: TGTGCCAGCTACGGGGCCCCGGGGGGCTACACCTTC.

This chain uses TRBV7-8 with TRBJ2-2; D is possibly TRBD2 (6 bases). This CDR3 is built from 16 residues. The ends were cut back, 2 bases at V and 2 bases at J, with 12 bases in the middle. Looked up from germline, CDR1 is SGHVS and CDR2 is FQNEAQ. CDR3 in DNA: TGTGCCAGCAGCTTAACAGCGGGTTTAAACACCGGGGAGCTGTTTTTT. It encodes CASSLTAGLNTGELFF.

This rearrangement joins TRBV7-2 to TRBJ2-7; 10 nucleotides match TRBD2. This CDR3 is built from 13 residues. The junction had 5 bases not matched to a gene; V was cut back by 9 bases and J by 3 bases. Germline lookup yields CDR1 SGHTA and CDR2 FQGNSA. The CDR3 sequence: CASTSGMNYEQYF. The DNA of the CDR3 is TGTGCCAGTACTAGCGGGATGAACTACGAGCAGTACTTC.

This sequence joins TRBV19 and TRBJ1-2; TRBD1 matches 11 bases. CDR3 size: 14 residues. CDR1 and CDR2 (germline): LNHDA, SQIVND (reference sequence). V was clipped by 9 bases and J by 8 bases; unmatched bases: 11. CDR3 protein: CASAPGQGVGGYTF. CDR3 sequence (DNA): TGTGCCAGCGCCCCGGGACAGGGGGTGGGAGGCTACACCTTC. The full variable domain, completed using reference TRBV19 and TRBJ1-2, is DGGITQSPKYLFRKEGQNVTLSCEQNLNHDAMYWYRQDPGQGLRLIYYSQIVNDFQKGDIAEGYSVSREKKESFPLTVTSAQKNPTAFYLCASAPGQGVGGYTFGSGTRLTVV.

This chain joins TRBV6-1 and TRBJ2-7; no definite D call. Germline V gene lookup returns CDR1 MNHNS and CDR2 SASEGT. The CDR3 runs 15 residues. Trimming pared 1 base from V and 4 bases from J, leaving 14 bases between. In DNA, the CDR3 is TGTGCCAGCAGTGAAGGGGCCCTGACCTTGTACGAGCAGTACTTC. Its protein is CASSEGALTLYEQYF.

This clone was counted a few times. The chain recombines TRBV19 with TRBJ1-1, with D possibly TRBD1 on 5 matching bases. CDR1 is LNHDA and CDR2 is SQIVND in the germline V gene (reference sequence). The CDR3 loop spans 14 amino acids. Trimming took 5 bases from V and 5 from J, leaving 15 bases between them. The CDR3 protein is CASSASGTWTEAFF. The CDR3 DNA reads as TGTGCCAGTAGTGCTTCGGGGACGTGGACTGAAGCTTTCTTT. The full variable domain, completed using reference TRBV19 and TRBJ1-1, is DGGITQSPKYLFRKEGQNVTLSCEQNLNHDAMYWYRQDPGQGLRLIYYSQIVNDFQKGDIAEGYSVSREKKESFPLTVTSAQKNPTAFYLCASSASGTWTEAFFGQGTRLTVV.

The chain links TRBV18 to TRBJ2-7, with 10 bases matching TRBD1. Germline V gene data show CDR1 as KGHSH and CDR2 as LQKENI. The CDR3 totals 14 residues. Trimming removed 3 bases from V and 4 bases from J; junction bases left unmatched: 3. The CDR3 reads CASSPGQGIYEQYF. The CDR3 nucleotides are TGTGCCAGCTCACCGGGACAGGGGATTTACGAGCAGTACTTC.

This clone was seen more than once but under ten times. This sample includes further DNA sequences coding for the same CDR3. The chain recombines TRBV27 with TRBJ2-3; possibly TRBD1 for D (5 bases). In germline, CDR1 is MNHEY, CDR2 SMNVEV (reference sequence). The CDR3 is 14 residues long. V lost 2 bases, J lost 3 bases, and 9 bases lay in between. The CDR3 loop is CASSLQGRTDTQYF. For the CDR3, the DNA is TGTGCCAGCAGTTTACAGGGTCGGACAGATACGCAGTATTTT.

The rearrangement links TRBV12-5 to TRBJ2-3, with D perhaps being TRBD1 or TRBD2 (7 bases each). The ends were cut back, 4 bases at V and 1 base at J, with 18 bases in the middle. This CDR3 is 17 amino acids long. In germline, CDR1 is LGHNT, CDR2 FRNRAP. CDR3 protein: CASGSLRQGGGTDTQYF. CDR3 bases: TGTGCTAGTGGTTCCCTCAGACAGGGAGGGGGCACAGATACGCAGTATTTT.

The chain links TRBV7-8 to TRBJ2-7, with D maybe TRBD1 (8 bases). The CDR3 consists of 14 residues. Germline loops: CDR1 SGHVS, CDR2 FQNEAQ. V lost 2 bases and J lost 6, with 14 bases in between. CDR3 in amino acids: CASSLSQGGFEQYF. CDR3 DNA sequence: TGTGCCAGCAGCTTATCACAGGGGGGGTTCGAGCAGTACTTC.

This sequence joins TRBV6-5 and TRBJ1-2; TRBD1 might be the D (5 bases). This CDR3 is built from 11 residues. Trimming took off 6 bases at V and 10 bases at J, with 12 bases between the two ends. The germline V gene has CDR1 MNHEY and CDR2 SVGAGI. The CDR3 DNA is TGTGCCAGCAGATTTGGGGGAGCCTACACCTTC. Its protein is CASRFGGAYTF.

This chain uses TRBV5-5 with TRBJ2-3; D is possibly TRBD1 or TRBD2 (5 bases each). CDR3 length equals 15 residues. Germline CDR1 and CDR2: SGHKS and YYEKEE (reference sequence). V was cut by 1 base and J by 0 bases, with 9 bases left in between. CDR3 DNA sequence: TGTGCCAGCAGCTTGACCGGGACGAGCACAGATACGCAGTATTTT. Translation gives CASSLTGTSTDTQYF.

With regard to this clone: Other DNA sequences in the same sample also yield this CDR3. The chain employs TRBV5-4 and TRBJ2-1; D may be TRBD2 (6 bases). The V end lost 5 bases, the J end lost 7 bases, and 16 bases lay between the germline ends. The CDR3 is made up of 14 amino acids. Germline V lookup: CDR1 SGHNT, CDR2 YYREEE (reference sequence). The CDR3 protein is CASSLGGRSNEQFF. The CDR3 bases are TGTGCCAGCAGTCTGGGAGGAAGATCGAATGAGCAGTTCTTC.

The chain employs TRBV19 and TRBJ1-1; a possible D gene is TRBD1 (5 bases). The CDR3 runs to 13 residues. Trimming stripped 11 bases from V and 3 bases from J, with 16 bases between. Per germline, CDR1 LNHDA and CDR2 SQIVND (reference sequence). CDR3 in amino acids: CAAYGEGHTEAFF. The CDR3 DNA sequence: TGTGCCGCCTACGGGGAGGGGCACACTGAAGCTTTCTTT.

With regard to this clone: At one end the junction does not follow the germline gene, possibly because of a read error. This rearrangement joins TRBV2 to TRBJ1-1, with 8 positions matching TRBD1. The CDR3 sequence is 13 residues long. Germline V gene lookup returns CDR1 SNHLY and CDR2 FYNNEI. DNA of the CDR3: TGTGCCAGCAGTGAGATCCGGACAGGGCCCGGCGATTTT. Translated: CASSEIRTGPGDF.

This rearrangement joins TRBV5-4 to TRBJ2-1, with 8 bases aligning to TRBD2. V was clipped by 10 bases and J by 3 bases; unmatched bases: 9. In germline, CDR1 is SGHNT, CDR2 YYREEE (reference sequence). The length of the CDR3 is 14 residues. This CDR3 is CAVTAGAFYNEQFF. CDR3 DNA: TGTGCCGTAACAGCGGGAGCATTCTACAATGAGCAGTTCTTC. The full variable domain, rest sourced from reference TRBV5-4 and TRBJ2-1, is ETGVTQSPTHLIKTRGQQVTLRCSSQSGHNTVSWYQQALGQGPQFIFQYYREEENGRGNFPPRFSGLQFPNYSSELNVNALELDDSALYLCAVTAGAFYNEQFFGPGTRLTVL.